The text below deals with one T cell receptor beta chain. Its antigen is still unknown. The entry originates in a study of cytomegalovirus exposure and HLA in healthy donors. Overall study findings and caveats: Certain indistinguishable V segments, among them TRBV6-2 and TRBV6-3, were excluded. Specificity for CMV antigens was confirmed in vitro for a few of the CMV-associated chains.

Per germline, CDR1 SNHLY and CDR2 FYNNEI. Trimming cost V 5 bases and J 3 bases; bases outside gene matches: 10. CDR3 size: 15 residues. The PCR made use of 60 Vbeta and 13 Jbeta primers. Assay used: immunoSEQ multiplex PCR; TCRdb lists only in-frame clones, some missing. Here the sample spans more than 85,000 clones, about three quarters being singletons. Sequences were obtained from PBMCs. The sequence was obtained from a woman between 45 and 60 years old in good health and CMV-seropositive. The chain links TRBV2 to TRBJ2-7, with 7 bases aligning to TRBD2. The CDR3 DNA follows: TGTGCCAGCAGTCTTACCTCCCGCGGGAGCTACGAGCAGTACTTC. Translated, it gives CASSLTSRGSYEQYF. The entire variable domain, with the rest obtained from reference TRBV2 and TRBJ2-7, is as follows: EPEVTQTPSHQVTQMGQEVILRCVPISNHLYFYWYRQILGQKVEFLVSFYNNEISEKSEIFDDQFSVERPDGSNFTLKIRSTKLEDSAMYFCASSLTSRGSYEQYFGPGTRLTVT.